Listed below are T cell receptor beta chains from one sample, sequenced in a study of T cells after yellow fever vaccination. TCRdb processed the 5' RACE reads anew with MiXCR; each CDR3 protein has one entry. This table has some 250,000 distinct CDR3 sequences, 6.9% appearing once. The sample in question was CD4+ T cells sorted from PBMCs, obtained 15 days after the yellow fever booster vaccination. The source is a man aged 25 to 45 who received the YFV17D yellow fever vaccine. CDR3s include the opening cysteine and the closing phenylalanine or tryptophan. A D gene is named only where the DNA matches it firmly. Clone size is given for some rows only: seen once, a few or many times, or a class if the clone is expanded.

TRBD2	.	TRBV9	TRBJ2-5	TGTGCCAGCAGCGTAGGGACGGGAGGGCCAGAGACCCAGTACTTC	CASSVGTGGPETQYF
.	few	TRBV4-3	TRBJ2-7	TGCGCCAGCAGCCAAGACCTAAGGACAGCTTCATCCTACGAGCAGTACTTC	CASSQDLRTASSYEQYF
.	.	TRBV12-3/TRBV12-4	TRBJ1-4	TGTGCCAGCAGTAGCTCGAGGACAGTAACAAGCAAACTGTTTTTT	CASSSSRTVTSKLFF
.	many	TRBV28	TRBJ2-2	TGTGCCAGCAGCCGCAGTTGGACCGGGGAGCTGTTTTTT	CASSRSWTGELFF
TRBD1	many	TRBV14	TRBJ2-1	TGTGCCAGCAGCCAAGATCCTAGGACAGGGCTTCGGACTTTCATCTACAATGAGCAGTTCTTC	CASSQDPRTGLRTFIYNEQFF
.	few	TRBV4-3	TRBJ1-5	TGCGCCAGCAGCCAAGATCGAATGGGGGATCAGCCCCAGCATTTT	CASSQDRMGDQPQHF
.	few	TRBV19	TRBJ1-5	TGTGCCAGTAGTCTTATGGGCGCAGCCCAGCATTTT	CASSLMGAAQHF
.	few	TRBV3-1	TRBJ2-3	TGTGCCAGCAGCCCCGCTGCGGGGGCGACGCAGTATTTT	CASSPAAGATQYF
.	.	TRBV7-2	TRBJ2-3	TGTGCCGCCAGCCCCCAGCTCACAGATACGCAGTATTTT	CAASPQLTDTQYF
TRBD2	many	TRBV11-2	TRBJ2-3	TGTGCCAGCAGCAACGGGAGGTATGGCACAGATACGCAGTATTTT	CASSNGRYGTDTQYF
.	many	TRBV20-1	TRBJ1-5	TGCAGTGCTAGAGGAGGACAATTTAGCAATCAGCCCCAGCATTTT	CSARGGQFSNQPQHF
TRBD2	.	TRBV19	TRBJ2-7	TGTGCCAGTAGTCTCAGACTAGCGGGAGGTCTCGAGCAGTACTTC	CASSLRLAGGLEQYF
.	few	TRBV6-4	TRBJ2-3	TGTGCCAGCAGTGAGCAGGTCACCACAGATACGCAGTATTTT	CASSEQVTTDTQYF
.	.	TRBV29-1	TRBJ2-2	TGCAGCGTTGACAAGGCGAACACCGGGGAGCTGTTTTTT	CSVDKANTGELFF
.	few	TRBV18	TRBJ2-1	TGTGCCAGCTCACCGGGCCAGAGCTCCTACAATGAGCAGTTCTTC	CASSPGQSSYNEQFF
.	.	TRBV5-1	TRBJ2-3	TGCGCCAGCAGCCGGGACTCCATGGGGAGCACAGATACGCAGTATTTT	CASSRDSMGSTDTQYF
.	.	TRBV27	TRBJ1-2	TGTGCCAGCAGCCGGCCCGATAGCTATGGCTACACCTTC	CASSRPDSYGYTF
.	.	TRBV6-1	TRBJ2-1	TGTGCCAGCAGTGAAGGACATAATGAGCAGTTCTTC	CASSEGHNEQFF
.	.	TRBV5-1	TRBJ2-1	TGCGCCAGCAGCTTGCGTACACTTGGAACGAATGAGCAGTTCTTC	CASSLRTLGTNEQFF
TRBD2	few	TRBV20-1	TRBJ2-1	TGCAGTGCTAGAGATCAAAGCGGGAGGGCCTCCTACAATGAGCAGTTCTTC	CSARDQSGRASYNEQFF
.	few	TRBV3-1	TRBJ2-3	TGTGCCAGCAGCCAACCTACTAGTTCGGGCACAGATACGCAGTATTTT	CASSQPTSSGTDTQYF
.	few	TRBV18	TRBJ1-5	TGTGCCAGCTCACAGCAGGGGACTCAGCCCCAGCATTTT	CASSQQGTQPQHF
TRBD2	.	TRBV5-4	TRBJ2-3	TGTGCCAGCAGCGAGGGACTAGAATGGCGCACAGATACGCAGTATTTT	CASSEGLEWRTDTQYF
.	.	TRBV29-1	TRBJ2-2	TGCAGCGCCAGCGCAACCGGGGAGCTGTTTTTT	CSASATGELFF
TRBD1	many	TRBV3-1	TRBJ1-4	TGTGCCAGCAGTTCCAGGTACAGGGGTGAAAAACTGTTTTTT	CASSSRYRGEKLFF
.	.	TRBV12-3/TRBV12-4	TRBJ2-3	TGTGCCAGCAGGTCAACAGGGATAGATACGCAGTATTTT	CASRSTGIDTQYF
TRBD2	.	TRBV4-3	TRBJ2-7	TGCGCCAGCAGCCAAGGTGCGGGACTAGCCTTCGGCGAGCAGTACTTC	CASSQGAGLAFGEQYF
TRBD2	.	TRBV11-2	TRBJ2-5	TGTGCCAGCAGCTCCTCTTCTAGCGGGAGGGCCTATGGGGAGACCCAGTACTTC	CASSSSSSGRAYGETQYF
.	few	TRBV12-3/TRBV12-4	TRBJ2-5	TGTGCCAGCAGTTTAAGAGACCTCCGGGAGACCCAGTACTTC	CASSLRDLRETQYF
TRBD1	few	TRBV7-2	TRBJ1-2	TGTGCCAGCAGCTCCAGGACAGGGGCTAACTATGGCTACACCTTC	CASSSRTGANYGYTF
.	.	TRBV7-6	TRBJ2-1	TGTGCCAGCAGTTCCGGGACCCCTAACTACAATGAGCAGTTCTTC	CASSSGTPNYNEQFF
.	many	TRBV7-9	TRBJ2-2	TGTGCCAGCAGTATTAAAGGGCCGAACACCGGGGAGCTGTTTTTT	CASSIKGPNTGELFF